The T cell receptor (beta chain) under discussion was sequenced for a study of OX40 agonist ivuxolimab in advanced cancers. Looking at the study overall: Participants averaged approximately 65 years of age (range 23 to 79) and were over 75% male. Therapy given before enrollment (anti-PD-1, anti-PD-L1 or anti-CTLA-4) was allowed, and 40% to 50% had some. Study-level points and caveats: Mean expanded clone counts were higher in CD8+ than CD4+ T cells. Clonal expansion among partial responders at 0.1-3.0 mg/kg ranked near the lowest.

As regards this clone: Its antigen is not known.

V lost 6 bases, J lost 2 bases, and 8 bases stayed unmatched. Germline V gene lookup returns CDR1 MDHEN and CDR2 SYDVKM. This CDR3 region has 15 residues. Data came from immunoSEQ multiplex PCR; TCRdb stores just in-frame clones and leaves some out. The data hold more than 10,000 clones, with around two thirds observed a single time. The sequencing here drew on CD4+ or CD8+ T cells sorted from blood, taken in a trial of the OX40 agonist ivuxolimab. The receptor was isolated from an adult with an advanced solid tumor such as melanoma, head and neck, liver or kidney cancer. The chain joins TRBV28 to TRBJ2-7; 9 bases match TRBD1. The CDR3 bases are TGTGCCAGCAGCTCCGAGGGGGACAGGGCCTACGAGCAGTACTTC. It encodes CASSSEGDRAYEQYF. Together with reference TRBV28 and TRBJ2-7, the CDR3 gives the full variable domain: DVKVTQSSRYLVKRTGEKVFLECVQDMDHENMFWYRQDPGLGLRLIYFSYDVKMKEKGDIPEGYSVSREKKERFSLILESASTNQTSMYLCASSSEGDRAYEQYFGPGTRLTVT.